Included here is one T cell receptor beta chain sequence, with context. Repertoires were generated with immunoSEQ multiplex PCR, while TCRdb's copy carries only in-frame clones and drops some. The sample records over 100,000 clones, 80% to 95% being singletons. The data were obtained in a study of T cell changes during pregnancy in multiple sclerosis. The V segment lost 8 bases and the J segment 3 bases; nucleotides outside the gene matches: 8. There are 15 residues in the CDR3. From germline, CDR1 is SNHLY and CDR2 FYNNEI. This receptor was obtained from a female donor with multiple sclerosis, enrolled in a pregnancy study. The chain employs TRBV2 and TRBJ2-2, with TRBD1 identical over 8 bases. Sequencing used peripheral blood, obtained in the third trimester of pregnancy. CDR3 residues: CASRPTGVDTGELFF. The CDR3 nucleotides read TGTGCCAGCCGGCCGACAGGGGTCGACACCGGGGAGCTGTTTTTT.